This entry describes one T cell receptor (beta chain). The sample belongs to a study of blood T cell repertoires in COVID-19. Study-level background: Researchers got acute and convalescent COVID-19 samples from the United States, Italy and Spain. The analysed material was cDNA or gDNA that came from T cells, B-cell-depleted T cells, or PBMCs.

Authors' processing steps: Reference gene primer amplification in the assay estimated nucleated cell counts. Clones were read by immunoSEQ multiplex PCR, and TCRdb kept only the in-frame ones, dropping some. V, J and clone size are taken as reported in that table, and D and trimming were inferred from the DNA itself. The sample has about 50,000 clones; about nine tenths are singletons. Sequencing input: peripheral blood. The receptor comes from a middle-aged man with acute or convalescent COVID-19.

CDR3 bases: TGTGCCTGGAACTGGAGAACTGAAGCTTTCTTT. Translating gives CAWNWRTEAFF. The V call is TRBV30, the J call TRBJ1-1, with unresolved D. CDR3 length: 11 residues. V was clipped by 4 bases and J by 5 bases, with 8 bases between them. Germline V gene lookup returns CDR1 GTSNPN and CDR2 SVGIG (reference sequence).